The 20 T cell receptor beta chains below were found in one sample sequenced in a study of T-cell reconstitution after alpha-beta-depleted transplantation in children. Unique molecular identifiers were incorporated into the prepared TCRbeta library. TCRdb reprocessed the PCR reads with MiXCR, giving one entry per CDR3 protein. The sample has approximately 420,000 distinct CDR3 sequences; about a tenth are singletons. The sequences come from PBMCs from the stem cell graft donor, collected from the stem cell graft. The origin of the receptors is a human donor who donated a stem cell graft to a child with acute myeloid leukemia.

This clonotype was recorded at least ten times. This chain uses TRBV4-3 with TRBJ2-3; D gene ambiguous. The CDR3 covers 17 residues. The V end was cut by 0 bases, the J end by 0 bases, with 13 bases between. The germline V gene has CDR1 LGHNA and CDR2 YSLEER. For the CDR3, the DNA is TGCGCCAGCAGCCAAGATATACAGCTTACTAGCACAGATACGCAGTATTTT. The encoded protein is CASSQDIQLTSTDTQYF.

This sequence joins TRBV28 and TRBJ1-5; no definite D call. Germline V gene data show CDR1 as MDHEN and CDR2 as SYDVKM. This CDR3 region has 14 residues. Trimming removed 3 bases at V and 3 bases at J, with 9 bases between. The CDR3 spells CASSLAGINQPQHF. In DNA form, the CDR3 reads TGTGCCAGCAGTTTGGCAGGAATCAATCAGCCCCAGCATTTT.

DNA for the CDR3: TGCGCCAGCAGCGCGGAAGGGGGGCTCGCAGATACGCAGTATTTT. It encodes CASSAEGGLADTQYF. The chain joins TRBV5-1 to TRBJ2-3; D might be TRBD1 or TRBD2, each matching 6 bases. Germline assignment: CDR1 SGHRS and CDR2 YFSETQ. The length of the CDR3 is 15 residues. With 4 bases removed from V and 4 bases from J, the gap between germline ends came to 16 bases.

This clonotype has more than one count but fewer than ten. The rearrangement uses TRBV6-5 and TRBJ2-3; TRBD2 matches at 8 bases. Germline values: CDR1 MNHEY, CDR2 SVGAGI. This CDR3 region has 16 residues. J lost 5 bases, V lost 4 bases, and 11 bases had no gene match. CDR3 nucleotides: TGTGCCAGCAGTTCCCTCATTCGGGGGGGCGTAGATACGCAGTATTTT. Its protein product is CASSSLIRGGVDTQYF.

This clonotype was counted a few times. This chain links TRBV7-2 with TRBJ2-1; D uncertain. Trimming removed 1 base at V and 4 bases at J, with 17 bases between. This CDR3 region has 17 residues. Germline V gives CDR1 SGHTA, CDR2 FQGNSA. In DNA form, the CDR3 reads TGTGCCAGCAGCTTAGTTTCCCGACCAGGAGCGTACAATGAGCAGTTCTTC. Translating gives CASSLVSRPGAYNEQFF. The variable domain in full, with the rest retrieved from reference TRBV7-2 and TRBJ2-1, is GAGVSQSPSNKVTEKGKDVELRCDPISGHTALYWYRQSLGQGLEFLIYFQGNSAPDKSGLPSDRFSAERTGGSVSTLTIQRTQQEDSAVYLCASSLVSRPGAYNEQFFGPGTRLTVL.

This clonotype was seen a few times. The chain joins TRBV29-1 to TRBJ1-4; a weak D match, TRBD1 (6 bases). The CDR3 runs to 13 residues. V was shortened by 2 bases and J by 6 bases, with 10 bases between the two germline ends. Germline CDR1 and CDR2: SQVTM and ANQGSEA. The CDR3 protein is CSVEQGSDEKLFF. The CDR3 coding sequence is TGCAGCGTTGAACAGGGGAGTGATGAAAAACTGTTTTTT.

The chain employs TRBV20-1 and TRBJ2-1; 10 nucleotides match TRBD2. Germline trimming cut 1 base from V and 8 bases from J; bases unmatched to any gene: 11. Germline V gene data show CDR1 as DFQATT and CDR2 as SNEGSKA (reference sequence). This CDR3 is 16 amino acids long. The CDR3 region is CSARAERGGRGHEQFF. CDR3 sequence (DNA): TGCAGTGCTAGAGCTGAGCGGGGGGGCCGGGGGCATGAGCAGTTCTTC.

CDR3 DNA: TGTGCCAGCAGCGCCTCGGGTAGGGGGAATCAGCCCCAGCATTTT. As protein: CASSASGRGNQPQHF. V usage is TRBV5-8 and J usage is TRBJ1-5; a possible D gene is TRBD1 (6 bases). V dropped 4 bases and J dropped 4 bases, with 15 bases sitting between them. CDR1 and CDR2 (germline): SGHTS, YDEGEE. CDR3 length: 15 residues. The complete variable domain, with remaining parts taken from reference TRBV5-8 and TRBJ1-5, reads EAGVTQSPTHLIKTRGQQATLRCSPISGHTSVYWYQQALGLGLQFLLWYDEGEERNRGNFPPRFSGRQFPNYSSELNVNALELEDSALYLCASSASGRGNQPQHFGDGTRLSIL.

V usage is TRBV29-1 and J usage is TRBJ2-7; 9 bases align to TRBD2. This CDR3 contains 16 residues. V gave up 6 bases and J gave up 6 bases; unmatched junction bases: 18. Germline values: CDR1 SQVTM, CDR2 ANQGSEA. The CDR3 sequence is CSVTAGGSLAGSEQYF. The DNA for the CDR3 is TGCAGCGTAACCGCGGGGGGAAGCCTAGCGGGAAGCGAGCAGTACTTC.

The table lists this clonotype with many counts. The rearrangement links TRBV7-9 to TRBJ1-1; 7 bases map to TRBD1. This CDR3 has 14 residues. V lost 5 bases to trimming and J lost 4 bases; unmatched junction nucleotides: 7. Per the germline V gene, CDR1 is SEHNR and CDR2 is FQNEAQ (reference sequence). CDR3 in DNA: TGTGCCAGCAGCCCAGGACAGGAGACCACTGAAGCTTTCTTT. Translation: CASSPGQETTEAFF. The full variable domain, rest sourced from reference TRBV7-9 and TRBJ1-1, is DTGVSQNPRHKITKRGQNVTFRCDPISEHNRLYWYRQTLGQGPEFLTYFQNEAQLEKSRLLSDRFSAERPKGSFSTLEIQRTEQGDSAMYLCASSPGQETTEAFFGQGTRLTVV.

The V call is TRBV20-1, the J call TRBJ2-3, with 8 bases matching TRBD2. CDR1 and CDR2 (germline): DFQATT, SNEGSKA (reference sequence). The CDR3 covers 15 residues. With 6 bases clipped from V and 0 bases from J, the junction kept 8 bases outside the gene matches. The CDR3 bases are TGCAGTGCAACGACACTAGCGGCCAGCACAGATACGCAGTATTTT. As protein: CSATTLAASTDTQYF.

The CDR3: CASSLVTTGPNSPLHF. Written as DNA, the CDR3 is TGTGCCAGCAGCTTAGTCACGACAGGTCCCAATTCACCCCTCCACTTT. The genes are TRBV7-2 and TRBJ1-6, with D perhaps matching TRBD1 (6 bases). V was pared by 1 base and J by 7 bases, with 14 bases between. This CDR3 is 16 amino acids long. Germline CDR1 is SGHTA and CDR2 is FQGNSA.

This clonotype was seen only a few times. The rearrangement uses TRBV12-3 or TRBV12-4 and TRBJ1-1, with a weak D call TRBD1 (5 bases). With 6 bases removed from V and 6 bases from J, the gap between germline ends came to 14 bases. This CDR3 has 13 residues. The CDR3 DNA sequence: TGTGCCAGCAGCACACAGGTTTTCGCTGAAGCTTTCTTT. Translation gives CASSTQVFAEAFF.

The rearrangement uses TRBV24-1 and TRBJ2-1; D call uncertain. V was shortened by 4 bases and J by 9 bases, with 12 bases between the two germline ends. CDR1 is KGHDR and CDR2 is SFDVKD in the germline V gene. The CDR3 runs to 13 residues. This chain's CDR3 is CATSDRDLPEQFF. The CDR3 DNA reads TGTGCCACCAGTGACCGAGACCTACCTGAGCAGTTCTTC.

The chain combines TRBV6-5 with TRBJ2-5; TRBD2 matches 10 bases. The CDR3 contains 16 residues. From germline, CDR1 is MNHEY and CDR2 SVGAGI. Unmatched junction bases numbered 8, after V lost 5 bases and J lost 2 bases. CDR3 nucleotides: TGTGCCAGCAGTCACCCGGGACTAGCGCAACAAGAGACCCAGTACTTC. Protein: CASSHPGLAQQETQYF.

This clonotype was detected many times. V usage is TRBV5-1 and J usage is TRBJ2-5; 7 positions match TRBD1. V gave up 3 bases and J gave up 4 bases; unmatched junction bases: 9. This CDR3 has 15 amino acids. Germline CDR1 and CDR2: SGHRS and YFSETQ. CDR3 bases: TGCGCCAGCAGCTCCCCCGGGACAGCGACAGAGACCCAGTACTTC. This sequence encodes CASSSPGTATETQYF.

The rearrangement joins TRBV5-4 to TRBJ2-1; D remains ambiguous. The CDR3 runs 16 residues. The V gene lost 2 bases and the J gene lost 5 bases, with 17 bases spanning the gap. The germline CDR1 and CDR2 sequences are SGHNT and YYREEE (reference sequence). The CDR3 sequence is CASSFSASITHNEQFF. CDR3 bases: TGTGCCAGCAGCTTCTCTGCTTCAATTACCCACAATGAGCAGTTCTTC.

V and J are TRBV5-1 and TRBJ1-1, with 7 bases identical to TRBD1. Trimming took 4 bases from V and 4 from J; bases not matched to a gene: 7. This CDR3 is 14 amino acids long. Per the germline V gene, CDR1 is SGHRS and CDR2 is YFSETQ. Here the CDR3 DNA reads TGCGCCAGCAGCATCAGGGGGGGAGTCACTGAAGCTTTCTTT. Its translation: CASSIRGGVTEAFF.

The chain couples TRBV5-1 to TRBJ2-5; the D is unclear. The CDR3 extends over 13 amino acids. With 4 bases removed from V and 1 base from J, the gap between germline ends came to 8 bases. Germline V gene lookup returns CDR1 SGHRS and CDR2 YFSETQ. As DNA, the CDR3 is TGCGCCAGCAGCGTCCGGGTCCAAGAGACCCAGTACTTC. As protein: CASSVRVQETQYF. Full variable domain (rest looked up from reference TRBV5-1 and TRBJ2-5): KAGVTQTPRYLIKTRGQQVTLSCSPISGHRSVSWYQQTPGQGLQFLFEYFSETQRNKGNFPGRFSGRQFSNSRSEMNVSTLELGDSALYLCASSVRVQETQYFGPGTRLLVL.

This clonotype was counted a few times. V usage is TRBV6-5 and J usage is TRBJ2-1, with 7 bases lining up with TRBD2. The V segment lost 2 bases and the J segment 2 bases; nucleotides outside the gene matches: 12. From germline, CDR1 is MNHEY and CDR2 SVGAGI. The CDR3 spans 18 residues. As DNA, the CDR3 is TGTGCCAGCAGTTACGAGACTAGCCCTAAAGGTACCTACAATGAGCAGTTCTTC. This translates into CASSYETSPKGTYNEQFF.